These T cell receptor beta chains were read from a single sample in a study of blood T cells in healthy people across ages. MiXCR was run by TCRdb on the 5' RACE reads, yielding one entry per CDR3 protein. The sample consists of 600,000 to 900,000 distinct CDR3 sequences, 25% to 30% of them appearing once. These data were also reused for a study on T cells of mothers and their children.

The specimen sequenced was blood. Receptors were obtained from a boy younger than 18 in good health. Both conserved end residues are part of each CDR3. A D gene is named only where the DNA matches it firmly. Only some rows state a clone size, as once, few, many or a class for expanded clones.

length	V	J	size	D	CDR3	DNA
16	TRBV28	TRBJ2-5	.	.	CASSSERDGGKETQYF	TGTGCCAGCAGTTCCGAACGGGACGGCGGGAAGGAGACCCAGTACTTC
15	TRBV3-1	TRBJ2-1	few	TRBD2	CASSPLAGALNEQFF	TGTGCCAGCAGCCCACTAGCGGGGGCCTTAAATGAGCAGTTCTTC
14	TRBV6-1	TRBJ2-7	.	TRBD1	CAGSERRDSAEQYF	TGTGCCGGCAGTGAACGAAGGGACAGCGCGGAGCAGTACTTC
15	TRBV6-5	TRBJ2-1	.	.	CASSQAEGGYNEQFF	TGTGCCAGCAGCCAGGCAGAGGGGGGGTACAATGAGCAGTTCTTC
16	TRBV14	TRBJ2-7	few	.	CASSLFPGSSPYEQYF	TGTGCCAGCAGCCTATTTCCGGGAAGCAGCCCCTACGAGCAGTACTTC
16	TRBV11-2	TRBJ2-3	few	.	CASSLTAAGYTDAQYF	TGTGCCAGCAGCTTAACTGCGGCGGGGTACACAGATGCGCAGTATTTT
14	TRBV4-1	TRBJ2-7	few	.	CASSQLTGIYEQYF	TGCGCCAGCAGCCAGCTAACAGGGATTTACGAGCAGTACTTC
14	TRBV20-1	TRBJ2-5	few	.	CSAARAGSVETQYF	TGCAGTGCCGCCCGTGCGGGGTCGGTAGAGACCCAGTACTTC
10	TRBV29-1	TRBJ2-7	few	.	CSVENDEQYF	TGCAGCGTTGAGAACGACGAGCAGTACTTC
15	TRBV3-1	TRBJ2-5	.	.	CASSRPGLSRQTQYF	TGTGCCAGCAGCCGGCCGGGACTGTCACGACAGACCCAGTACTTC
17	TRBV4-2	TRBJ2-1	once	.	CASSQDQDGSSYNEQFF	TGTGCCAGCAGCCAAGATCAGGACGGGAGCTCCTACAATGAGCAGTTCTTC
18	TRBV7-2	TRBJ1-6	.	TRBD1	CASRSTLGQSSYNSPLHF	TGTGCCAGCAGGTCTACCCTGGGACAGAGCTCCTATAATTCACCCCTCCACTTT
14	TRBV30	TRBJ2-7	.	TRBD2	CAWRLAGGTYEQYF	TGTGCCTGGAGGCTAGCGGGGGGAACCTACGAGCAGTACTTC
13	TRBV12-3/TRBV12-4	TRBJ2-1	once	.	CASRTRLNNEQFF	TGTGCCAGCAGGACTAGGCTGAACAATGAGCAGTTCTTC
13	TRBV24-1	TRBJ2-4	few	.	CATSDGQKNIQYF	TGTGCCACCAGTGATGGACAGAAAAACATTCAGTACTTC
16	TRBV11-2	TRBJ2-5	few	TRBD1	CASSLWGRGLEETQYF	TGTGCCAGCAGCTTATGGGGCAGGGGGCTAGAGGAGACCCAGTACTTC
16	TRBV20-1	TRBJ1-1	.	TRBD1	CSADPFRGHGVTEAFF	TGCAGTGCCGATCCCTTCAGGGGGCACGGAGTAACTGAAGCTTTCTTT
14	TRBV4-2	TRBJ2-5	few	.	CASSQDGVSETQYF	TGTGCCAGCAGCCAAGATGGGGTTAGCGAGACCCAGTACTTC
11	TRBV29-1	TRBJ2-1	.	.	CSAGTGFEQFF	TGCAGCGCGGGGACCGGTTTTGAGCAGTTCTTC
11	TRBV7-9	TRBJ2-5	.	.	CASTSKETQYF	TGTGCCAGCACCTCTAAAGAGACCCAGTACTTC
14	TRBV12-3/TRBV12-4	TRBJ2-2	few	.	CASSPRGSVGELFF	TGTGCCAGCAGTCCCCGTGGTAGTGTCGGGGAGCTGTTTTTT
13	TRBV29-1	TRBJ2-7	.	.	CSVERGGNYEQYF	TGCAGCGTTGAGAGGGGGGGTAACTACGAGCAGTACTTC
14	TRBV7-9	TRBJ2-3	.	TRBD1	CASSTDREWDTQYF	TGTGCCAGCAGCACGGACAGGGAGTGGGATACGCAGTATTTT
16	TRBV6-5	TRBJ2-7	few	TRBD1	CASSYSGTGNYYEQYF	TGTGCCAGCAGTTACTCGGGGACAGGGAACTACTACGAGCAGTACTTC
15	TRBV20-1	TRBJ2-5	.	.	CSARDRGGLPGEQYF	TGCAGTGCTAGAGACAGGGGAGGGCTTCCAGGGGAGCAGTACTTC
15	TRBV13	TRBJ2-1	few	.	CASSPPGASLHEQFF	TGTGCCAGCAGCCCTCCGGGGGCCTCTTTGCATGAGCAGTTCTTC
14	TRBV6-6	TRBJ2-3	.	TRBD2	CASRISGGQDTQYF	TGTGCCAGCAGGATAAGCGGGGGTCAAGATACGCAGTATTTT
15	TRBV2	TRBJ2-1	few	TRBD1	CASRIGQGNYNEQFF	TGTGCCAGCAGGATCGGACAGGGGAACTACAATGAGCAGTTCTTC
16	TRBV7-9	TRBJ2-2	.	.	CASSPVRSPNTGELFF	TGTGCCAGCAGCCCTGTTCGGAGCCCGAACACCGGGGAGCTGTTTTTT
16	TRBV28	TRBJ2-1	.	TRBD1	CASSLEWYRGYNEQFF	TGTGCCAGCAGTTTAGAGTGGTACAGGGGGTACAATGAGCAGTTCTTC
15	TRBV29-1	TRBJ2-1	.	TRBD2	CSVKTSPSSYNEQFF	TGCAGCGTTAAGACTAGCCCCAGCTCCTACAATGAGCAGTTCTTC
15	TRBV20-1	TRBJ2-1	.	TRBD2	CSARDLARGWYEQFF	TGCAGTGCTAGAGATCTGGCGCGGGGGTGGTATGAGCAGTTCTTC
15	TRBV5-4	TRBJ2-1	.	.	CASSLGPPSYNEQFF	TGTGCCAGCAGCTTAGGCCCCCCCTCCTACAATGAGCAGTTCTTC
18	TRBV12-3/TRBV12-4	TRBJ1-6	few	.	CASSSARGTLPYNSPLHF	TGTGCCAGCAGTTCCGCCCGAGGGACCCTACCCTATAATTCACCCCTCCACTTT
16	TRBV7-9	TRBJ1-2	.	.	CASSLAHDSRLGGYTF	TGTGCCAGCAGCTTAGCGCATGACAGTAGGTTGGGTGGCTACACCTTC
18	TRBV7-9	TRBJ1-3	.	.	CASSFWGTALLFGNTIYF	TGTGCCAGCAGCTTTTGGGGGACGGCCCTTCTCTTTGGAAACACCATATATTTT
16	TRBV27	TRBJ1-4	few	.	CASSFKGGRINEKLFF	TGTGCCAGCAGTTTTAAGGGAGGCAGGATAAATGAAAAACTGTTTTTT
14	TRBV6-1	TRBJ2-1	few	.	CVSSIDRTYNEQFF	TGTGTCAGCAGTATCGACCGTACCTACAATGAGCAGTTCTTC
13	TRBV12-3/TRBV12-4	TRBJ2-1	.	.	CASSLAGVNEQFF	TGTGCCAGCAGTTTAGCAGGGGTCAATGAGCAGTTCTTC
15	TRBV15	TRBJ2-7	.	.	CATSNPKGDGYEQYF	TGTGCCACCAGCAACCCCAAAGGAGACGGCTACGAGCAGTACTTC